The 14 T cell receptor beta chains given below trace back to one sample, sequenced in a study of blood T cell repertoires in COVID-19. Assay: immunoSEQ multiplex PCR; the TCRdb copy retains only in-frame clones and omits some. The table lists 150,000 or so clones, 86% of them singletons. Input material: peripheral blood. The receptors originated from a woman between 70 and 85 years old with COVID-19, enrolled during active disease.

The gene calls are TRBV28 and TRBJ1-5; no clear D gene. Germline V CDR1 and CDR2: MDHEN, SYDVKM. V shed 0 bases and J shed 0 bases, with 6 bases lying between them. The CDR3 consists of 15 residues. CDR3 DNA: TGTGCCAGCAGTTTATGGGGCGATAGCAATCAGCCCCAGCATTTT. As protein: CASSLWGDSNQPQHF.

The chain joins TRBV2 to TRBJ1-1; TRBD1 matches at 9 bases. Germline loops: CDR1 SNHLY, CDR2 FYNNEI. Unmatched junction bases numbered 6, after V lost 6 bases and J lost 1 base. CDR3 length equals 15 residues. CDR3 DNA: TGTGCCAGCAGCGAACAGGGGGCAGGGAACACTGAAGCTTTCTTT. It specifies CASSEQGAGNTEAFF.

This chain links TRBV10-2 with TRBJ2-7; tentative D call: TRBD2 (6 bases). This CDR3 comprises 13 residues. In germline, CDR1 is WSHSY, CDR2 SAAADI. Trimming left V 4 bases short and J 7 bases short, with 14 bases between. The CDR3 sequence: CASSAPAGGEQYF. The CDR3 coding sequence is TGCGCCAGCAGTGCCCCGGCCGGGGGAGAGCAGTACTTC.

This chain joins TRBV12-3 or TRBV12-4 and TRBJ2-1; D call uncertain. The CDR3 has 13 residues. Trimming shortened V by 6 bases and J by 0 bases, and 6 bases separated the two germline ends. In DNA, the CDR3 is TGTGCCAGCAGGCGGAGCTCCTACAATGAGCAGTTCTTC. Translation gives CASRRSSYNEQFF.

The chain has TRBV10-2 and TRBJ1-6, with a weak D call TRBD1 (5 bases). V lost 2 bases and J 2 bases, leaving 10 bases between the germline ends. CDR1 and CDR2 (germline): WSHSY, SAAADI. The CDR3 totals 16 residues. The CDR3 DNA is TGCGCCAGCAGTGAGGGGGCGGGAACCTATAATTCACCCCTCCACTTT. This encodes CASSEGAGTYNSPLHF.

This clone was detected only a few times. This chain links TRBV28 with TRBJ2-7; 8 bases agree with TRBD2. The CDR3 totals 14 residues. Germline CDR1 MDHEN, CDR2 SYDVKM. The junction had 6 bases not matched to a gene; V was cut back by 6 bases and J by 2 bases. DNA for the CDR3: TGTGCCAGCAGAAATAGCGGGGTCGCCTACGAGCAGTACTTC. Translating gives CASRNSGVAYEQYF.

J is TRBJ2-3 and V is TRBV5-1; TRBD1 matches 10 bases. There are 14 residues in the CDR3. Losses at the gene ends were 4 bases for V and 6 bases for J; bases not matched to a gene: 5. The germline CDR1 and CDR2 sequences are SGHRS and YFSETQ. The CDR3 sequence: CASSPGQGKDTQYF. The CDR3, as DNA: TGCGCCAGCAGCCCGGGACAGGGGAAGGATACGCAGTATTTT.

J is TRBJ2-5 and V is TRBV28; 9 nucleotides align to TRBD2. The CDR3 extends over 18 amino acids. V was clipped by 3 bases and J by 7 bases; unmatched bases: 18. Germline lookup yields CDR1 MDHEN and CDR2 SYDVKM. CDR3 nucleotide sequence: TGTGCCAGCAGTTTGGCTAAGTTAGCGGGGGCCCTCGAAGGGACCCAGTACTTC. It translates to CASSLAKLAGALEGTQYF.

V gene TRBV11-2 combines with J gene TRBJ1-2, with TRBD1 matching 10 bases. V shed 5 bases and J 8 bases; nucleotides not matched to a gene: 5. This CDR3 spans 13 amino acids. The germline CDR1 and CDR2 sequences are SGHAT and FQNNGV. The CDR3 loop is CASSRDRGGGYTF. In DNA form, the CDR3 reads TGTGCCAGCAGCCGGGACAGGGGTGGGGGCTACACCTTC. The whole variable domain, filled in from reference TRBV11-2 and TRBJ1-2, reads EAGVAQSPRYKIIEKRQSVAFWCNPISGHATLYWYQQILGQGPKLLIQFQNNGVVDDSQLPKDRFSAERLKGVDSTLKIQPAKLEDSAVYLCASSRDRGGGYTFGSGTRLTVV.

This chain connects TRBV19 to TRBJ1-2; 7 positions agree with TRBD1. Germline loops: CDR1 LNHDA, CDR2 SQIVND (reference sequence). This CDR3 spans 14 amino acids. The trim removed 6 bases at V and 4 bases at J, leaving 8 bases unmatched. The CDR3 region has the DNA TGTGCCAGTAGCGACGGACAGGATAGCTATGGCTACACCTTC. Translation gives CASSDGQDSYGYTF.

The chain combines TRBV3-1 (or the pseudogene TRBV3-2) with TRBJ1-1; perhaps TRBD1 as D (5 bases). Germline V gene data show CDR1 as LGHDT and CDR2 as YNNKEL (reference sequence). The CDR3 is 16 amino acids. V lost 0 bases to trimming and J lost 2 bases, with 13 bases between them. DNA of the CDR3: TGTGCCAGCAGCCAAGAATTTGGGGGGGGTAACACTGAAGCTTTCTTT. Protein sequence: CASSQEFGGGNTEAFF.

A single count supports this clone. The chain employs TRBV6-5 and TRBJ2-7; TRBD1 is a possible D gene (6 bases). V lost 5 bases and J lost 1, with 12 bases in between. The germline gives CDR1 MNHEY, CDR2 SVGAGI. The CDR3 spans 14 residues. In DNA form, the CDR3 reads TGTGCCAGCAGTCCCAGGACAGAGTCCTACGAGCAGTACTTC. Its protein is CASSPRTESYEQYF.

The V and J genes are TRBV28 and TRBJ1-1; D is possibly TRBD1 (5 bases). The germline gives CDR1 MDHEN, CDR2 SYDVKM. This CDR3 comprises 15 residues. Trimming removed 6 bases at V and 0 bases at J, with 14 bases between. The CDR3 coding sequence is TGTGCCAGCAGCCTTCGGGGGTCCCTGAACACTGAAGCTTTCTTT. Translation gives CASSLRGSLNTEAFF.

The rearrangement links TRBV6-5 to TRBJ1-6, with TRBD1 matching 10 bases. Germline V gene lookup returns CDR1 MNHEY and CDR2 SVGAGI. V shed 2 bases and J 8 bases; nucleotides not matched to a gene: 6. This CDR3 is 16 amino acids long. DNA for the CDR3: TGTGCCAGCAGTTACCCACGCGACAGGGGGCATTCACCCCTCCACTTT. Its protein product is CASSYPRDRGHSPLHF.